These T cell receptor beta chains were read from a single sample in a study of T cell responses to AZD1222 COVID-19 vaccine. The assay was immunoSEQ multiplex PCR, and TCRdb's table has in-frame clones only and misses some. In the table there are over 150,000 clones, about 92% of which are singletons. The sequenced sample was peripheral blood, obtained on day 0 of AZD1222 vaccination. The receptors originated from an adult in good health. Both conserved end residues are part of each CDR3. A D gene is named only where the DNA matches it firmly. A row's size may be missing; if present it is once, few, many or a size class.

CDR3nt | CDR3aa | v_gene | abundance | d_gene | j_gene
TGCGCCAGCAGCTTGGGGACAGGCACAAATTCACCCCTCCACTTT | CASSLGTGTNSPLHF | TRBV5-1 | NA | TRBD1 | TRBJ1-6
TGTGCCAGCAGTCTGCGGCGAGCCTACGAGCAGTACTTC | CASSLRRAYEQYF | TRBV3-1/TRBV3-2 | few | NA | TRBJ2-7
TGTGCCAGCAGCGTAGTAGACGGACACACCGGGGAGCTGTTTTTT | CASSVVDGHTGELFF | TRBV9 | once | NA | TRBJ2-2
TGTGCCAGCACCCAGGACAGGGAGTCCGAAGCTTTCTTT | CASTQDRESEAFF | TRBV7-3 | NA | TRBD1 | TRBJ1-1
TGTGCCAGCAGCTTGGGAGGGGAAGACACTGAAGCTTTCTTT | CASSLGGEDTEAFF | TRBV5-4 | NA | NA | TRBJ1-1
TGTGCCAGCAGCGACCCTAAGAGGGGGTCTGGAAACACCATATATTTT | CASSDPKRGSGNTIYF | TRBV7-9 | NA | NA | TRBJ1-3
TGCGCCAGCAGCCTTAGCGGGGGGTACGAGCAGTACTTC | CASSLSGGYEQYF | TRBV4-3 | NA | TRBD2 | TRBJ2-7
TGTGCCAGCAGTTTAGTTGGGACAGGGGTCTACGAGCAGTACTTC | CASSLVGTGVYEQYF | TRBV28 | few | TRBD1 | TRBJ2-7
TGTGCCAGCAGTCTCGGGACAGATAGGCCCCAGCATTTT | CASSLGTDRPQHF | TRBV6-2/TRBV6-3 | once | TRBD1 | TRBJ1-5
TGTGCCAGCAGCCAGGGGAATAGCAATCAGCCCCAGCATTTT | CASSQGNSNQPQHF | TRBV7-8 | NA | NA | TRBJ1-5
TGTGCCAGCAGCGTAGCTAGGACAGAGCCTGGAAACACCATATATTTT | CASSVARTEPGNTIYF | TRBV9 | NA | NA | TRBJ1-3
TGTGCCAGCAGCCGCCTAGCGGGAGCAGGGGCGGAGACCCAGTACTTC | CASSRLAGAGAETQYF | TRBV4-2 | NA | TRBD2 | TRBJ2-5
TGTGCCAGCAGTGGACAGGTTAGCAATCAGCCCCAGCATTTT | CASSGQVSNQPQHF | TRBV2 | NA | NA | TRBJ1-5
TGTGCCAGTAGTATAGCTACCTCTGGAAACACCATATATTTT | CASSIATSGNTIYF | TRBV19 | once | NA | TRBJ1-3
TGTGCCAGCAGCAAAGGGGGCATCGCCGGGCCGTCCGAGCAGTACTTC | CASSKGGIAGPSEQYF | TRBV21-1 | NA | NA | TRBJ2-7
TGTGCCAGCTCACCTTCGTCGGATACGCAGTATTTT | CASSPSSDTQYF | TRBV18 | NA | NA | TRBJ2-3
TGCGCCAGCAGCCAAGATCATTACAGTTCAGACTCCTACGAGCAGTACTTC | CASSQDHYSSDSYEQYF | TRBV4-1 | NA | NA | TRBJ2-7
TGCAGCGCGGGGGCGGCCAATCAGCCCCAGCATTTT | CSAGAANQPQHF | TRBV29-1 | NA | NA | TRBJ1-5
TGTGCCATCAGACCCTGGACAGGGGGCAGCAACTCGAACACTGAAGCTTTCTTT | CAIRPWTGGSNSNTEAFF | TRBV10-3 | NA | TRBD1 | TRBJ1-1
TGTGCCAGCAGCAGGGACAGGGGCCACACTGAAGCTTTCTTT | CASSRDRGHTEAFF | TRBV5-6 | NA | TRBD1 | TRBJ1-1
TGTGCCAGTACCGGGACCGCTGGAAACACCATATATTTT | CASTGTAGNTIYF | TRBV6-5 | NA | NA | TRBJ1-3
TGCGCCAGCAGCTCCGGGGTACAAGGAAACACCATATATTTT | CASSSGVQGNTIYF | TRBV5-1 | NA | NA | TRBJ1-3
TGTGCCACCACCGGGCCTAGCTCCTACGAGCAGTACTTC | CATTGPSSYEQYF | TRBV10-3 | NA | NA | TRBJ2-7
TGTGCCAGCAGCCAAGGGGCCCTTGGTGGCTACACCTTC | CASSQGALGGYTF | TRBV3-1/TRBV3-2 | NA | NA | TRBJ1-2
TGTGCCAGCAGCTTGGATATCGGCGGGGGAACAGATACGCAGTATTTT | CASSLDIGGGTDTQYF | TRBV5-5 | NA | TRBD2 | TRBJ2-3
TGTGCCAGCAGTTATAGCGGACTAGCGGGGGTTTACAATGAGCAGTTCTTC | CASSYSGLAGVYNEQFF | TRBV2 | NA | TRBD2 | TRBJ2-1
TGTGCCAGCAGTGAAGGGAGGTATGAGCAGTTCTTC | CASSEGRYEQFF | TRBV6-1 | NA | NA | TRBJ2-1
TGTGCCAGCAGTGCAACAACTCCCGAGCAGTTCTTC | CASSATTPEQFF | TRBV28 | NA | NA | TRBJ2-1
TGTGCCAGCAGCCAAGATCGGGTGCAGCCCCAGCATTTT | CASSQDRVQPQHF | TRBV4-2 | NA | NA | TRBJ1-5
TGTGCCAGCTCACCGCGTGGCATTGGGGGAAGCAATCAGCCCCAGCATTTT | CASSPRGIGGSNQPQHF | TRBV18 | NA | NA | TRBJ1-5
TGCGCCAGCAGCTTGACAGGGGGCTACACCGGGGAGCTGTTTTTT | CASSLTGGYTGELFF | TRBV5-1 | NA | TRBD1 | TRBJ2-2
TGTGCCTGGAGTCAAGGAAGGAGGGCAAACACCATATATTTT | CAWSQGRRANTIYF | TRBV30 | NA | NA | TRBJ1-3
TGCGCCAGCAGCTTGGCAGGAAAGACTAATGAAAAACTGTTTTTT | CASSLAGKTNEKLFF | TRBV5-1 | NA | NA | TRBJ1-4
TGTGCCAGCTCCCTTCAGGGATCCGGACAGGGGGCGCCGGGCGAGCAGTACTTC | CASSLQGSGQGAPGEQYF | TRBV18 | NA | TRBD1 | TRBJ2-7
TGTGCCAGCAGCCCCCAGGTTAATTCACCCCTCCACTTT | CASSPQVNSPLHF | TRBV7-9 | NA | NA | TRBJ1-6
TGTGCCAGCTCCCAGGACAGGGGATGGGACACTGAAGCTTTCTTT | CASSQDRGWDTEAFF | TRBV18 | once | TRBD1 | TRBJ1-1
TGTGCCAGCAGCCCAGCGGGAGCCTACAATGAGCAGTTCTTC | CASSPAGAYNEQFF | TRBV27 | few | TRBD2 | TRBJ2-1
TGTGCCAGCAGTACTTCCGGGACGAGGATTTATGGGCAGTACTTC | CASSTSGTRIYGQYF | TRBV27 | NA | NA | TRBJ2-7
TGTGCCAGCAGCTTAGGGGGAATACTCGCAGATACGCAGTATTTT | CASSLGGILADTQYF | TRBV7-2 | NA | NA | TRBJ2-3
TGTGCCAGCAGTCCCGTCGACAGGGACGTTGGCGAGCAGTACTTC | CASSPVDRDVGEQYF | TRBV28 | NA | TRBD1 | TRBJ2-7
TGCGCCAGCAGCCAAGTGGCCTCAGGGGCTGGAAACACCATATATTTT | CASSQVASGAGNTIYF | TRBV4-1 | NA | NA | TRBJ1-3
TGTGCCAGCAGCTCAGGGGGCACTGAAGCTTTCTTT | CASSSGGTEAFF | TRBV7-9 | NA | TRBD1 | TRBJ1-1
TGTGCCAGCAGCTCCCTAGCGGGGGAGGCAGATACGCAGTATTTT | CASSSLAGEADTQYF | TRBV7-8 | NA | TRBD2 | TRBJ2-3
TGTGCCAGCAGCGTAGAAGGAGTTCCCTACAATGAGCAGTTCTTC | CASSVEGVPYNEQFF | TRBV9 | NA | NA | TRBJ2-1
TGTGCCAGTCTGAGGAACACTGAAGCTTTCTTT | CASLRNTEAFF | TRBV19 | NA | NA | TRBJ1-1